This T cell receptor (beta chain) was found in a study of patients and donors after allogeneic stem cell transplantation. CDR3 length: 14 amino acids. Germline CDR1 and CDR2: SGHDT and YYEEEE. The V end lost 0 bases, the J end lost 8 bases, and 9 bases lay between the germline ends. Each CDR3 protein is one row after TCRdb ran MiXCR on the RT-PCR reads. The sample has 390,000 or so distinct CDR3 sequences, 16% seen once. This sequence joins TRBV5-6 and TRBJ1-6, with a weak D call TRBD1 (5 bases). The receptor was isolated from a human donor who was either an allogeneic HSCT recipient or a stem cell or donor lymphocyte infusion donor (not recorded which). It is not recorded whose cells these are; they may come from a transplant donor. Sequencing was carried out using blood, either unsorted or a sorted T cell fraction (not recorded which). The DNA of the CDR3 is TGTGCCAGCAGCTTGGCCAGGGCGGATTCACCCCTCCACTTT. Residues: CASSLARADSPLHF.